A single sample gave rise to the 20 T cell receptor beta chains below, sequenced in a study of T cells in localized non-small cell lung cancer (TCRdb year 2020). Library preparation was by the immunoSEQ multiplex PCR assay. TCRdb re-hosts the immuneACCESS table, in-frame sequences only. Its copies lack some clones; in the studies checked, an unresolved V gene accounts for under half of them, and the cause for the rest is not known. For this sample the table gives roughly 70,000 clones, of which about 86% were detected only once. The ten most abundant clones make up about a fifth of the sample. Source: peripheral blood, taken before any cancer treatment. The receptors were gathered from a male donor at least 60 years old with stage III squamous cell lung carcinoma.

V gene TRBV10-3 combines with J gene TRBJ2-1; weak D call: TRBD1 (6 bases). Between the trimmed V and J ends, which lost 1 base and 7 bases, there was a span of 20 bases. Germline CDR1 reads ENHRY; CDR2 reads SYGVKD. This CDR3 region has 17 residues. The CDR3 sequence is CAISEWAPGQSWNEQFF. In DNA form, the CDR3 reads TGTGCCATCAGTGAGTGGGCCCCCGGACAGTCTTGGAATGAGCAGTTCTTC.

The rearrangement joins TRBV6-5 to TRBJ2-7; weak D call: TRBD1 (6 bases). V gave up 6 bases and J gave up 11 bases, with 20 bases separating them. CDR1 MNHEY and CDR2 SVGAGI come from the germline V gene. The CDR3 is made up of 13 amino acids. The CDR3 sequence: CASRPQGQGIEYF. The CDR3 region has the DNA TGTGCCAGCAGACCTCAGGGGCAGGGGATTGAGTACTTC.

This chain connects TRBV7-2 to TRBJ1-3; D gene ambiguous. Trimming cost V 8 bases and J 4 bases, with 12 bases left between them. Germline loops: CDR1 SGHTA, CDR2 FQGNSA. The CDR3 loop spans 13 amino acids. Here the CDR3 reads CASDKTEGNTIYF. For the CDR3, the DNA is TGTGCCAGCGATAAAACAGAGGGAAACACCATATATTTT.

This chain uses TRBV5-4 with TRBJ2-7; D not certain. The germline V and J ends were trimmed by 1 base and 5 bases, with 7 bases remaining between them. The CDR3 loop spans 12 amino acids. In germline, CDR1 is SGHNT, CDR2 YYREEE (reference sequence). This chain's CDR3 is CASSLLGNEQYF. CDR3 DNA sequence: TGTGCCAGCAGCTTGTTAGGCAACGAGCAGTACTTC. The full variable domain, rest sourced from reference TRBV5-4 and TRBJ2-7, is ETGVTQSPTHLIKTRGQQVTLRCSSQSGHNTVSWYQQALGQGPQFIFQYYREEENGRGNFPPRFSGLQFPNYSSELNVNALELDDSALYLCASSLLGNEQYFGPGTRLTVT.

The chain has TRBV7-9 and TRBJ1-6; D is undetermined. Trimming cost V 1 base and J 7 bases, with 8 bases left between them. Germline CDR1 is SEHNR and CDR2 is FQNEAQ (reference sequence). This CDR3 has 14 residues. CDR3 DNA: TGTGCCAGCAGCTTAGAGGCTCCGAATTCACCCCTCCACTTT. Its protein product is CASSLEAPNSPLHF.

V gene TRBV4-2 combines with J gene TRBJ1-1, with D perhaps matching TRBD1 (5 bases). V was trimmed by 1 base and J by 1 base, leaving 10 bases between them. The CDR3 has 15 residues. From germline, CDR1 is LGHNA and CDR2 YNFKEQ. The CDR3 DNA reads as TGTGCCAGCAGCCAAGGGGGCGGCGGGAACACTGAAGCTTTCTTT. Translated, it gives CASSQGGGGNTEAFF.

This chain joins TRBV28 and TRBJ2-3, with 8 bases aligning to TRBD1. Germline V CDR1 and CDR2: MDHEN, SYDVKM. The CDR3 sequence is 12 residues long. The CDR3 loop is CASGGDADTQYF. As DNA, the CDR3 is TGTGCATCAGGGGGCGACGCAGATACGCAGTATTTT.

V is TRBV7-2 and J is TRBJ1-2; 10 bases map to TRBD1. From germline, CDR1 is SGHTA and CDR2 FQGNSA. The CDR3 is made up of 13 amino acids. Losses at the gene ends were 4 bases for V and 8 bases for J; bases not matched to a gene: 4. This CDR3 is CASSSDRGRGYTF. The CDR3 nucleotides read TGTGCCAGCAGCTCCGACAGGGGGCGAGGCTACACCTTC.

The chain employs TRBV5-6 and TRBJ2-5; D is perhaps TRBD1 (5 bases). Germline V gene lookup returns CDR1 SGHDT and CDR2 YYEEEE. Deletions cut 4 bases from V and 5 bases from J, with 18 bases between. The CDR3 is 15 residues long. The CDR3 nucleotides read TGTGCCAGCAGCGGGGTAATCACAGGCGGTGAGACCCAGTACTTC. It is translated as CASSGVITGGETQYF.

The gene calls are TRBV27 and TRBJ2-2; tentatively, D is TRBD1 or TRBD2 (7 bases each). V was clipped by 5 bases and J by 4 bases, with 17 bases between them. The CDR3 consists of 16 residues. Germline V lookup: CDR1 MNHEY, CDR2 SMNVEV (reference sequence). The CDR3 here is CASSDWEGAGTGELFF. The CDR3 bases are TGTGCCAGCAGTGATTGGGAGGGGGCAGGCACCGGGGAGCTGTTTTTT.

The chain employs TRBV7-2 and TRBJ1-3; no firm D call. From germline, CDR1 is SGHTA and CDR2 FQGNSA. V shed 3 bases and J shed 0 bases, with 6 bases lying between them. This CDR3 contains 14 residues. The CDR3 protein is CASSFTLSGNTIYF. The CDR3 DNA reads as TGTGCCAGCAGCTTTACCCTCTCTGGAAACACCATATATTTT. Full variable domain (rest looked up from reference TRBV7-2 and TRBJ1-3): GAGVSQSPSNKVTEKGKDVELRCDPISGHTALYWYRQSLGQGLEFLIYFQGNSAPDKSGLPSDRFSAERTGGSVSTLTIQRTQQEDSAVYLCASSFTLSGNTIYFGEGSWLTVV.

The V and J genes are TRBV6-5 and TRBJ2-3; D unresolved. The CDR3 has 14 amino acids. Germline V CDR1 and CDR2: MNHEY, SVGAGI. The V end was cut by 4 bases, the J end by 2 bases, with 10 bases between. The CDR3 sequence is CASSWDFFTDTQYF. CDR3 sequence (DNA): TGTGCCAGCAGTTGGGATTTCTTCACAGATACGCAGTATTTT.

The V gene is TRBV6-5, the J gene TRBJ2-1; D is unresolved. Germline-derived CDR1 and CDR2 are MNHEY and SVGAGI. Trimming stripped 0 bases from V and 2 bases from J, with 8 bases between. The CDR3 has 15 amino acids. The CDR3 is CASSYSGRPYNEQFF. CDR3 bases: TGTGCCAGCAGTTACTCGGGCAGGCCCTACAATGAGCAGTTCTTC.

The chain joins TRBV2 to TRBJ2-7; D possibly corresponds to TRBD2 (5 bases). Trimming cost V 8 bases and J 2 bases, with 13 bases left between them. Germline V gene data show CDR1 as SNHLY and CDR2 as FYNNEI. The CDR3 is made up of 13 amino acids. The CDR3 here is CASGLAFPYEQYF. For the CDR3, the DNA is TGTGCCAGCGGGCTAGCCTTTCCCTACGAGCAGTACTTC. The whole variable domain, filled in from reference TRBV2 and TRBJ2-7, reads EPEVTQTPSHQVTQMGQEVILRCVPISNHLYFYWYRQILGQKVEFLVSFYNNEISEKSEIFDDQFSVERPDGSNFTLKIRSTKLEDSAMYFCASGLAFPYEQYFGPGTRLTVT.

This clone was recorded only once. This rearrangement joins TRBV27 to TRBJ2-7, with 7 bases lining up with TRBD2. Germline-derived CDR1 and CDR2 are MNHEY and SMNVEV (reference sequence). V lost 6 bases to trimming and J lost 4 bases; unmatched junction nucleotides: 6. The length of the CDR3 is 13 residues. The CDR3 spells CASSLAGHYEQYF. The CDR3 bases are TGTGCCAGCAGCTTAGCGGGCCATTACGAGCAGTACTTC.

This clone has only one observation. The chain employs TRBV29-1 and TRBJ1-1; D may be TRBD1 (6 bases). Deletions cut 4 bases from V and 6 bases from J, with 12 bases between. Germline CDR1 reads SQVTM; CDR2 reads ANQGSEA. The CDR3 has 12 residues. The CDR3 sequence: CSVGNRVAEAFF. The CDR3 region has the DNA TGCAGCGTTGGAAACAGGGTAGCTGAAGCTTTCTTT. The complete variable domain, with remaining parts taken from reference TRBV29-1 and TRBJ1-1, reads SAVISQKPSRDICQRGTSLTIQCQVDSQVTMMFWYRQQPGQSLTLIATANQGSEATYESGFVIDKFPISRPNLTFSTLTVSNMSPEDSSIYLCSVGNRVAEAFFGQGTRLTVV.

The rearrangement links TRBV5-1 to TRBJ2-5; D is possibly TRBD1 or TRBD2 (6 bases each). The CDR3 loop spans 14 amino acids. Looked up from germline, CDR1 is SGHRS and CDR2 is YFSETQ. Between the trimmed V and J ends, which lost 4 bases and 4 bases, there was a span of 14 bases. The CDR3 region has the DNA TGCGCCAGCAGCCCTGGAGGGGGGCTAGAGACCCAGTACTTC. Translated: CASSPGGGLETQYF.

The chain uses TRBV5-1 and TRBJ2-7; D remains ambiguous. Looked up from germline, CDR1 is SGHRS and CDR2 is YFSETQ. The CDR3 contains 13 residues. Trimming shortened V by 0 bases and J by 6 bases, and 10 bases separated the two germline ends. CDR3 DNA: TGCGCCAGCAGCTTGGCCGGTGACCTCGAGCAGTACTTC. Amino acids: CASSLAGDLEQYF.

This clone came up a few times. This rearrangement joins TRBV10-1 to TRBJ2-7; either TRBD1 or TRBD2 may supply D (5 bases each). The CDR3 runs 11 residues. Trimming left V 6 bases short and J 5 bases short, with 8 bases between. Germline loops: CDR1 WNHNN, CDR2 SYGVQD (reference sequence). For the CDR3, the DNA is TGCGCCAGCAGGGGGGACCACGAGCAGTACGTC. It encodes CASRGDHEQYV.

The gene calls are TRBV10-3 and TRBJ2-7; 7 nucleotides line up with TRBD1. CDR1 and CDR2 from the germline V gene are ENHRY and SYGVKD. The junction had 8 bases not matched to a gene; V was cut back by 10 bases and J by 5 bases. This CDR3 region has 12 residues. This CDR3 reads CARTGVVNEQYV. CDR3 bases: TGTGCCAGAACAGGGGTCGTTAACGAGCAGTACGTC.